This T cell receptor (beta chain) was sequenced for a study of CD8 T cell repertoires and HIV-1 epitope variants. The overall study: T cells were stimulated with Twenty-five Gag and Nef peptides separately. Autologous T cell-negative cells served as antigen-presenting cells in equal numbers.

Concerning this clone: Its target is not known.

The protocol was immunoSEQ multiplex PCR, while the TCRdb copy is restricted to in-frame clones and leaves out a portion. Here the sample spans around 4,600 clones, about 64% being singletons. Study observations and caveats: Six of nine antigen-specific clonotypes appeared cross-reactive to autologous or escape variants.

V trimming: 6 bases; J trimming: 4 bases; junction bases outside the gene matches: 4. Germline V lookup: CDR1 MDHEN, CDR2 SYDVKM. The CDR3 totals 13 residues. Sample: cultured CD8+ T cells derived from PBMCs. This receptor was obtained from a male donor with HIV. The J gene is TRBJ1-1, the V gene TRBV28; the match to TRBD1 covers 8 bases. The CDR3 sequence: CASRWTGPTEAFF. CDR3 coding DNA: TGTGCCAGCAGGTGGACAGGGCCCACTGAAGCTTTCTTT.